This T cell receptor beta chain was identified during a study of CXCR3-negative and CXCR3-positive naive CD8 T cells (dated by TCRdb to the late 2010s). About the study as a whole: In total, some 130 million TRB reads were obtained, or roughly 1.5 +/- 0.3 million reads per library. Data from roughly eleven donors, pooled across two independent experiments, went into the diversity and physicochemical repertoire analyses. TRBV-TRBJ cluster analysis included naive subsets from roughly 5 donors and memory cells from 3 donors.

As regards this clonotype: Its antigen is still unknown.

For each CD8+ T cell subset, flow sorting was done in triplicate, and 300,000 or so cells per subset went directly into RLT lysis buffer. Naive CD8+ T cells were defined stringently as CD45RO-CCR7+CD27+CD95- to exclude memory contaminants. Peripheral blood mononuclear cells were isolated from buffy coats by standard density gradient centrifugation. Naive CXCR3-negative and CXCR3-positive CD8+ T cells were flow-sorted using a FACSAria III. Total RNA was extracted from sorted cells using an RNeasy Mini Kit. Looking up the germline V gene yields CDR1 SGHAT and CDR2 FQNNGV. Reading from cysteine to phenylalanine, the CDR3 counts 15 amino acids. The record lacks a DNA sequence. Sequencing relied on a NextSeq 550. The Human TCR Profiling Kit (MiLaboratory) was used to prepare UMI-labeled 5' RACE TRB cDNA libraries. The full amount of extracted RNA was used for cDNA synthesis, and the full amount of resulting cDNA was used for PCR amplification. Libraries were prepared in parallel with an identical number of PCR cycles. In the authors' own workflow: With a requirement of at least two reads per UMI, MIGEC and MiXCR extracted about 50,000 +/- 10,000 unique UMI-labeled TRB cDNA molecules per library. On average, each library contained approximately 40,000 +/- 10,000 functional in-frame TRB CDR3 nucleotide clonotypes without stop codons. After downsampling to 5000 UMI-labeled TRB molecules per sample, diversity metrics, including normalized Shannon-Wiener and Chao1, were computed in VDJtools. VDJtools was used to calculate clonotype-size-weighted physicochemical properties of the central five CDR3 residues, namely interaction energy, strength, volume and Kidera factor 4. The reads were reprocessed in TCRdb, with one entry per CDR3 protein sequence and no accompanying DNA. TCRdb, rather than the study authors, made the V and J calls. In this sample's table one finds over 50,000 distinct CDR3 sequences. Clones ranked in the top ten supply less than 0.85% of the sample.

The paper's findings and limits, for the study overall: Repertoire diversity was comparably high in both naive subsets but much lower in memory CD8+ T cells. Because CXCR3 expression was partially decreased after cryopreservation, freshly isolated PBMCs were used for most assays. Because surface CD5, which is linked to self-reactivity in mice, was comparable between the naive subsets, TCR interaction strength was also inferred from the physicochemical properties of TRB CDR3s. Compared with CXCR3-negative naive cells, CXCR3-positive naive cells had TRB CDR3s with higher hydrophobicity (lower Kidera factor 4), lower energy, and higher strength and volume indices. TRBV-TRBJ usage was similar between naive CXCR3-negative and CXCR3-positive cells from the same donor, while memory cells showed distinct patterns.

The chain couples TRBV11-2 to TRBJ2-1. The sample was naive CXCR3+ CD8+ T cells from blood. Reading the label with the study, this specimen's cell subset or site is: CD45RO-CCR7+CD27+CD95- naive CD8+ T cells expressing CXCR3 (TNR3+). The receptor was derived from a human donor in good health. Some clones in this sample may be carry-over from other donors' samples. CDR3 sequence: CASSSEELSYNEQFF.